The rows below give T cell receptor beta chains drawn from one sample of a study of T cells in narcolepsy. Method: immunoSEQ multiplex PCR; TCRdb's copy keeps in-frame clones and lacks some. The top ten clones hold over 0.95% of a sample with around 32,000 clones, around 79% of them seen once. The sequencing input was CD45RA- memory CD4+ T cells from PBMCs. The receptor set was obtained from a human donor with narcolepsy. The conserved cysteine and the conserved F or W are not part of the CDR3 here. D genes are given only for firm matches.

CDR3aa | j_gene | d_gene | v_gene
AWSVGLPGSEQY | TRBJ2-7 | - | TRBV30
ASSEGQGFDEQY | TRBJ2-7 | TRBD1 | TRBV28
ASGQDRDIEKLF | TRBJ1-4 | TRBD1 | TRBV25-1
ASTSDRTYEQY | TRBJ2-7 | - | TRBV6-5
ASSVNPKETQY | TRBJ2-5 | - | TRBV9
ASSVGTIGNNEQF | TRBJ2-1 | - | TRBV9
ASSISAGTQY | TRBJ2-3 | - | TRBV19
ASSPTHSGRNTGELF | TRBJ2-2 | TRBD2 | TRBV19
ASSRQGSTNEKLF | TRBJ1-4 | TRBD1 | TRBV9
ASTQGAGANTGELF | TRBJ2-2 | - | TRBV7-3
ASSPQGRILRYGYT | TRBJ1-2 | - | TRBV11-2
ASSVGLAGRVDTQY | TRBJ2-3 | TRBD2 | TRBV9
ASSFNDASNQPQH | TRBJ1-5 | - | TRBV5-5
ASSARARLYEQY | TRBJ2-7 | - | TRBV6-1
ASSPQTDGYT | TRBJ1-2 | - | TRBV28
ASSGGLAIVWELF | TRBJ2-2 | TRBD2 | TRBV2
AWSQPAGELF | TRBJ2-2 | - | TRBV30
ASSSHNSPLH | TRBJ1-6 | - | TRBV27
ASSLKVRLAGAYNEQF | TRBJ2-1 | TRBD2 | TRBV7-9
ASRQGQLYEQY | TRBJ2-7 | TRBD1 | TRBV6-5
ASSLVAGLASNEQF | TRBJ2-1 | TRBD2 | TRBV5-1
ASSLYVRAGYSNQPQH | TRBJ1-5 | - | TRBV28
ASSVAASSYEQY | TRBJ2-7 | - | TRBV9
ASRLGAGSTEAF | TRBJ1-1 | - | TRBV2
ASSSGGTNTEAF | TRBJ1-1 | - | TRBV5-1
ASRSGGVGFGPDTQY | TRBJ2-3 | TRBD1 | TRBV19
ASSYHRKLAGGPVTDTQY | TRBJ2-3 | TRBD2 | TRBV9
AWSVLVEQF | TRBJ2-1 | - | TRBV30
SVGGGPGEKLF | TRBJ1-4 | - | TRBV29-1
ASSPDRSGSLDTQY | TRBJ2-3 | - | TRBV14
ASSPNRASSYNEQF | TRBJ2-1 | - | TRBV18
ASHRGNTGELF | TRBJ2-2 | TRBD1 | TRBV27
AISPQGSEQY | TRBJ2-7 | - | TRBV10-3
ASSPVGGAGHNEQF | TRBJ2-1 | TRBD2 | TRBV7-3
ASSTLNEQF | TRBJ2-1 | - | TRBV7-2
ASSQLDGTEAF | TRBJ1-1 | - | TRBV7-9